This TCR beta chain comes out of a study of blood T cell repertoires in COVID-19. Study information: PBMCs, B-cell-depleted T cells, or T cells provided the cDNA or gDNA that made up the material.

Using immunoSEQ multiplex PCR, the repertoire was profiled, and TCRdb retains in-frame clones only, with some absent. The sample consists of about 200,000 clones, around 90% of them appearing once. Individuals drawn from 24 US areas were roughly 18 to 89 years old. The recovered donors of Cohort 3 showed two negative PCRs, clearance, or symptom resolution. This clone was observed once. Germline loops: CDR1 SNHLY, CDR2 FYNNEI. CDR3 length: 14 residues. The V gene lost 0 bases and the J gene lost 8 bases, with 13 bases spanning the gap. This sequence was found in a woman younger than 45 who had recovered from COVID-19. Sequencing was performed on PBMCs or T cells enriched from blood (not recorded which). The gene calls are TRBV2 and TRBJ1-2; D perhaps matches TRBD1 (6 bases). CDR3 amino acids: CASSEAKGEGGYTF. The CDR3, as DNA: TGTGCCAGCAGTGAAGCAAAGGGGGAGGGCGGCTACACCTTC.